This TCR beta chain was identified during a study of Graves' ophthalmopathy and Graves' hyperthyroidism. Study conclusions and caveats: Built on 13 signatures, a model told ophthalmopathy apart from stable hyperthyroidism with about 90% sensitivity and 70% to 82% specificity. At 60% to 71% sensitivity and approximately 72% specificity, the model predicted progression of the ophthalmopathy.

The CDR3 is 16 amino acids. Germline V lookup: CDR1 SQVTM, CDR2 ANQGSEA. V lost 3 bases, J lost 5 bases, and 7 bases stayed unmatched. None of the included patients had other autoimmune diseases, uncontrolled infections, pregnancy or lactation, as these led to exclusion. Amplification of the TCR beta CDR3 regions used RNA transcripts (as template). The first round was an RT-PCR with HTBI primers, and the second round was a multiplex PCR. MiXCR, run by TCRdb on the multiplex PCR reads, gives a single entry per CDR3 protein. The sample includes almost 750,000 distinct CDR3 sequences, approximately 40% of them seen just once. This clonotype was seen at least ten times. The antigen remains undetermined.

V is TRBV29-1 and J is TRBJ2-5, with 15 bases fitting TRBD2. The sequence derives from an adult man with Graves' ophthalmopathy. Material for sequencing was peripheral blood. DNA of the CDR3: TGCAGCGTTGACGGGACTAGCGGGAGGTCGGTGGAGACCCAGTACTTC. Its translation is CSVDGTSGRSVETQYF.